The 26 T cell receptor beta chains presented below share a single source sample, sequenced in a study of OX40 agonist ivuxolimab in advanced cancers. Assay: immunoSEQ multiplex PCR; the TCRdb copy retains only in-frame clones and omits some. The sample has about 36,000 clones, roughly four fifths seen once. The sample consisted of CD4+ or CD8+ T cells sorted from blood, taken in a trial of the OX40 agonist ivuxolimab. Every receptor here comes from an adult with an advanced solid tumor such as melanoma, head and neck, liver or kidney cancer.

The chain is built from TRBV18 and TRBJ2-1, with a tentative D call TRBD2 (6 bases). This CDR3 region has 15 residues. V gave up 5 bases and J gave up 5 bases, with 16 bases separating them. The germline gives CDR1 KGHSH, CDR2 LQKENI. The CDR3 bases are TGTGCCAGCTCAAGAGGGGTAGCGGAGGACAATGAGCAGTTCTTC. Its protein is CASSRGVAEDNEQFF.

The V and J genes are TRBV7-3 and TRBJ1-5; 8 bases are shared with TRBD1. The V and J ends lost 5 bases and 6 bases, in that order; junction bases with no gene match: 12. The germline V gene encodes CDR1 SGHTA and CDR2 FQGTGA. The CDR3 is 16 amino acids. The CDR3: CASSRTGQGEGQPQHF. CDR3 coding DNA: TGTGCCAGCAGCCGAACAGGACAGGGAGAGGGTCAGCCCCAGCATTTT.

The chain links TRBV10-3 to TRBJ2-7, with a possible D match to TRBD2 (6 bases). Per germline, CDR1 ENHRY and CDR2 SYGVKD. The CDR3 extends over 18 amino acids. Trimming shortened V by 0 bases and J by 5 bases, and 23 bases separated the two germline ends. CDR3: CAISESRSRALERDEQYF. The CDR3 region has the DNA TGTGCCATCAGTGAGTCCAGAAGCCGGGCCCTTGAGCGGGACGAGCAGTACTTC.

Here the CDR3 DNA reads TGTGCCAGCAGCCCTTACAGTCTGAACACCGGGGAGCTGTTTTTT. Translated, it gives CASSPYSLNTGELFF. This sequence joins TRBV11-1 and TRBJ2-2, with D unclear. This CDR3 is 15 amino acids long. The V and J ends lost 5 bases and 1 base respectively, with 11 bases between them. The V gene's germline CDR1 is SGHAT and CDR2 FQDESV (reference sequence).

The chain joins TRBV12-5 to TRBJ1-2; D possibly corresponds to TRBD1 (5 bases). Germline assignment: CDR1 LGHNT and CDR2 FRNRAP. The CDR3 spans 15 residues. V was trimmed by 5 bases and J by 6 bases, leaving 19 bases between them. This CDR3 reads CASGIQGRLWDGYTF. In nucleotides, the CDR3 is TGTGCTAGTGGTATCCAGGGACGGCTCTGGGATGGCTACACCTTC.

The V call is TRBV9, the J call TRBJ2-3, with 10 bases lining up with TRBD2. With 0 bases clipped from V and 6 bases from J, the junction kept 7 bases outside the gene matches. This CDR3 comprises 16 residues. Germline-derived CDR1 and CDR2 are SGDLS and YYNGEE. CDR3 bases: TGTGCCAGCAGCGTAGCCAGCGGGGGGGCCGGGGATACGCAGTATTTT. Translated, it gives CASSVASGGAGDTQYF.

The CDR3 here is CASSLEGANYEQYF. The CDR3, as DNA: TGCGCCAGCAGCTTGGAGGGGGCCAACTACGAGCAGTACTTC. The chain combines TRBV5-1 with TRBJ2-7; 7 positions agree with TRBD1. The CDR3 totals 14 residues. Unmatched junction bases numbered 3, after V lost 0 bases and J lost 3 bases. Germline lookup yields CDR1 SGHRS and CDR2 YFSETQ. Using reference TRBV5-1 and TRBJ2-7 for the parts outside the CDR3, the full variable domain is KAGVTQTPRYLIKTRGQQVTLSCSPISGHRSVSWYQQTPGQGLQFLFEYFSETQRNKGNFPGRFSGRQFSNSRSEMNVSTLELGDSALYLCASSLEGANYEQYFGPGTRLTVT.

This clone was counted only a few times. The CDR3: CASSLVPMSYNEQFF. CDR3 nucleotide sequence: TGTGCCAGCAGTTTGGTTCCCATGTCCTACAATGAGCAGTTCTTC. This sequence joins TRBV28 and TRBJ2-1; D not resolved. The V gene lost 3 bases and the J gene lost 1 base, with 10 bases spanning the gap. Germline CDR1 is MDHEN and CDR2 is SYDVKM. The CDR3 is made up of 15 amino acids.

The chain joins TRBV9 to TRBJ2-3, with TRBD2 matching over 8 bases. From germline, CDR1 is SGDLS and CDR2 YYNGEE. The V segment lost 5 bases and the J segment 4 bases; nucleotides outside the gene matches: 9. This CDR3 spans 15 amino acids. The CDR3 region is CASSSGSGKADTQYF. The CDR3 region has the DNA TGTGCCAGCAGTTCTGGTAGCGGGAAGGCAGATACGCAGTATTTT.

The chain has TRBV2 and TRBJ2-1; 7 bases are shared with TRBD2. Trimming at V came to 2 bases and at J to 0 bases, leaving 4 bases not matched to a gene. Looked up from germline, CDR1 is SNHLY and CDR2 is FYNNEI. The CDR3 extends over 16 amino acids. CDR3 in amino acids: CASSETSAYSYNEQFF. Here the CDR3 DNA reads TGTGCCAGCAGTGAAACTAGCGCCTACTCCTACAATGAGCAGTTCTTC.

The chain combines TRBV7-6 with TRBJ2-1, with 9 bases aligning to TRBD2. V lost 1 base to trimming and J lost 5 bases; unmatched junction nucleotides: 15. Germline-derived CDR1 and CDR2 are SGHVS and FNYEAQ. The CDR3 sequence is 19 residues long. The DNA of the CDR3 is TGTGCCAGCAGCTTAGACCTAGCACAGGGATCTAGCGGGAACAATGAGCAGTTCTTC. As protein: CASSLDLAQGSSGNNEQFF.

This rearrangement joins TRBV5-4 to TRBJ2-7; 14 bases fit TRBD2. CDR3 length equals 17 residues. Losses at the gene ends were 4 bases for V and 7 bases for J; bases not matched to a gene: 13. Germline values: CDR1 SGHNT, CDR2 YYREEE (reference sequence). CDR3 bases: TGTGCCAGCAGCGGTGGGACTAGCGGGAGTAATATGGGAGAGCAGTACTTC. Residues: CASSGGTSGSNMGEQYF.

This sequence joins TRBV25-1 and TRBJ2-7, with D perhaps TRBD2 (6 bases). The CDR3 contains 13 residues. Trimming stripped 4 bases from V and 4 bases from J, with 11 bases between. CDR1 and CDR2 (germline): MGHDK, SYGVNS. The CDR3 spells CASSGWGDYEQYF. The CDR3 DNA reads as TGTGCCAGCAGTGGGTGGGGGGATTACGAGCAGTACTTC.

This chain connects TRBV7-6 to TRBJ2-3; no firm D call. Trimming removed 4 bases at V and 0 bases at J, with 11 bases between. The CDR3 is made up of 15 amino acids. Germline CDR1 SGHVS, CDR2 FNYEAQ. The CDR3, as DNA: TGTGCCAGCAGCTCTCGTGATACTAGCACAGATACGCAGTATTTT. Amino acid sequence: CASSSRDTSTDTQYF.

The table lists this clone with a count of one. The CDR3 here is CASSLGDRGVTDTQYF. Here the CDR3 DNA reads TGTGCCAGCAGCTTGGGGGATAGGGGTGTCACAGATACGCAGTATTTT. The chain joins TRBV5-4 to TRBJ2-3, with D possibly TRBD1 on 5 matching bases. Germline V gene lookup returns CDR1 SGHNT and CDR2 YYREEE (reference sequence). V was shortened by 0 bases and J by 2 bases, with 13 bases between the two germline ends. The length of the CDR3 is 16 residues.

This clone appeared a few times. The chain uses TRBV27 and TRBJ1-4; D remains ambiguous. Germline V gives CDR1 MNHEY, CDR2 SMNVEV (reference sequence). The CDR3 extends over 12 amino acids. The germline V and J ends were trimmed by 4 bases and 8 bases, with 8 bases remaining between them. CDR3 loop: CASSSSGEKLFF. The CDR3 DNA follows: TGTGCCAGCAGTTCGAGCGGAGAAAAACTGTTTTTT.

With respect to this clone: One junction end disagrees with the germline gene, perhaps due to a read error. This chain links TRBV5-8 with TRBJ2-1, with a tentative D call TRBD1 (6 bases). The CDR3 has 12 residues. Germline-derived CDR1 and CDR2 are SGHTS and YDEGEE. In nucleotides, the CDR3 is TGTGCCAGCAGCTACCACAGGGCCGAGTCGATCTTC. Its translation is CASSYHRAESIF.

V is TRBV11-3 and J is TRBJ2-3; D uncertain. Germline-derived CDR1 and CDR2 are SGHNT and YENEEA. V was shortened by 5 bases and J by 6 bases, with 12 bases between the two germline ends. This CDR3 is built from 13 residues. The CDR3 DNA reads as TGTGCCAGCAGCACAGAAGGCAGGGATACGCAGTATTTT. This codes for CASSTEGRDTQYF.

The genes are TRBV4-3 and TRBJ2-5, with D tentatively TRBD2 (5 bases). The DNA matches TRBJ2-7 better at its end, which makes the J call doubtful. Germline V gene data show CDR1 as LGHNA and CDR2 as YSLEER. CDR3 length: 15 amino acids. This CDR3 is CASRPSPGSSYEQYF. The CDR3 bases are TGCGCCAGCAGACCCTCACCGGGGAGCTCCTACGAGCAGTACTTC.

This clone is medium-sized. V gene TRBV19 combines with J gene TRBJ2-1; D assignment may be TRBD1 or TRBD2 (5 bases each). The CDR3 loop spans 13 amino acids. Germline V gene lookup returns CDR1 LNHDA and CDR2 SQIVND (reference sequence). Deletions cut 3 bases from V and 7 bases from J, with 10 bases between. The CDR3 region is CASSIWGMNEQFF. CDR3 DNA sequence: TGTGCCAGTAGTATTTGGGGGATGAATGAGCAGTTCTTC.

CDR3 loop: CASSQERTGGQGEAFF. CDR3 sequence (DNA): TGCGCCAGCAGCCAAGAGAGGACCGGGGGGCAAGGTGAAGCTTTCTTT. V usage is TRBV4-1 and J usage is TRBJ1-1, with a tentative D call TRBD1 (6 bases). The CDR3 is 16 residues long. Germline values: CDR1 MGHRA, CDR2 YSYEKL. V was clipped by 0 bases and J by 7 bases, with 18 bases between them.

The rearrangement uses TRBV4-1 and TRBJ2-5, with D possibly matching TRBD2 (5 bases). This CDR3 has 14 amino acids. V lost 1 base to trimming and J lost 4 bases, with 10 bases between them. Germline-derived CDR1 and CDR2 are MGHRA and YSYEKL. Written as DNA, the CDR3 is TGCGCCAGCAGCCAAGTCGAGGGTGGAGAGACCCAGTACTTC. Translating gives CASSQVEGGETQYF.

The chain combines TRBV23-1 with TRBJ2-3; D possibly matches TRBD1 or TRBD2 (6 bases each). TRBV23-1 is identified as an open reading frame with a role that is uncertain. V was shortened by 3 bases and J by 5 bases, with 12 bases between the two germline ends. The CDR3 contains 14 residues. CDR3 DNA: TGCGCCAGCAGTCAGGGGGGCCCGGAAGATACGCAGTATTTT. Residues: CASSQGGPEDTQYF.

This chain uses TRBV6-5 with TRBJ2-7, with a weak D call TRBD1 (6 bases). Trimming took off 2 bases at V and 3 bases at J, with 14 bases between the two ends. This CDR3 region has 15 residues. Per the germline V gene, CDR1 is MNHEY and CDR2 is SVGAGI. CDR3 protein: CASSYRPGVVYEQYF. CDR3 coding DNA: TGTGCCAGCAGTTACCGGCCAGGGGTCGTCTACGAGCAGTACTTC.

The J gene is TRBJ2-3, the V gene TRBV2, with D possibly matching TRBD2 (6 bases). Trimming removed 1 base at V and 3 bases at J, with 11 bases between. The CDR3 spans 15 residues. CDR1 and CDR2 (germline): SNHLY, FYNNEI. CDR3 DNA sequence: TGTGCCAGCAGTGAAGATCTAGCGAGGACAGATACGCAGTATTTT. Its protein is CASSEDLARTDTQYF. The full variable domain, rest sourced from reference TRBV2 and TRBJ2-3, is EPEVTQTPSHQVTQMGQEVILRCVPISNHLYFYWYRQILGQKVEFLVSFYNNEISEKSEIFDDQFSVERPDGSNFTLKIRSTKLEDSAMYFCASSEDLARTDTQYFGPGTRLTVL.

The J gene is TRBJ1-2, the V gene TRBV7-9; 10 nucleotides agree with TRBD1. The CDR3 loop spans 17 amino acids. J was trimmed by 1 base and V by 5 bases; bases with no gene match: 10. Germline V gives CDR1 SEHNR, CDR2 FQNEAQ (reference sequence). The CDR3 loop is CASSTDRGQDYNYGYTF. CDR3 nucleotide sequence: TGTGCCAGCAGCACAGACAGGGGGCAGGATTATAACTATGGCTACACCTTC.